A single sample gave rise to the 17 T cell receptor beta chains below, sequenced in a study of T-cell memory formation after mild COVID-19. TCRdb fed the 5' RACE reads into MiXCR, producing one record per CDR3 protein. Among some 490,000 distinct CDR3 sequences listed, 18% were seen once. Sample: PBMCs or a T cell subset sorted from them (not recorded which). The receptors here all came from an adult woman who had mild COVID-19 (a few samples of this study predate the infection). Cell type and time point are not known.

The V gene is TRBV19, the J gene TRBJ1-1; D unresolved. Germline V gene lookup returns CDR1 LNHDA and CDR2 SQIVND (reference sequence). The CDR3 runs 13 residues. Between the trimmed V and J ends, which lost 5 bases and 4 bases, there was a span of 11 bases. The CDR3 bases are TGTGCCAGTAGTCGACAACTTATCACTGAAGCTTTCTTT. Encoded protein: CASSRQLITEAFF.

The chain uses TRBV7-2 and TRBJ1-5; 8 bases are a match to TRBD1. This CDR3 is built from 16 residues. The V gene end was trimmed by 3 bases and the J gene end by 2 bases; junction bases not matched to a gene: 6. CDR1 SGHTA and CDR2 FQGNSA come from the germline V gene. The CDR3 bases are TGTGCCAGCAGCTTGAGCAGGGGGCAAGGCAATCAGCCCCAGCATTTT. Its translation is CASSLSRGQGNQPQHF.

This clonotype was seen at least ten times. This chain connects TRBV20-1 to TRBJ2-7; the D gene is possibly TRBD1 (7 bases). The CDR3 extends over 14 amino acids. Trimming pared 5 bases from V and 8 bases from J, leaving 22 bases between. Germline values: CDR1 DFQATT, CDR2 SNEGSKA (reference sequence). The CDR3 protein is CSAEGAREARKQYF. The CDR3 coding sequence is TGCAGTGCTGAGGGGGCCAGGGAGGCAAGGAAGCAGTACTTC.

Many counts were recorded for this clonotype. The rearrangement links TRBV7-9 to TRBJ2-2; 7 positions match TRBD1. Per germline, CDR1 SEHNR and CDR2 FQNEAQ (reference sequence). The CDR3 runs 17 residues. The J segment lost 5 bases and the V segment lost 7 bases, leaving 16 bases of the junction unmatched. The CDR3 loop reads CASNQRVTGAGTGELFF. In nucleotides, the CDR3 is TGTGCCAGCAACCAGAGAGTAACAGGGGCGGGTACCGGGGAGCTGTTTTTT.

This clonotype has just a few counts. CDR3 loop: CASRETSGTNEQFF. The CDR3, as DNA: TGTGCCAGCAGAGAGACTAGCGGGACCAATGAGCAGTTCTTC. The chain is built from TRBV12-3 or TRBV12-4 and TRBJ2-1, with 11 positions matching TRBD2. The V and J ends lost 6 bases and 6 bases, in that order; junction bases with no gene match: 4. The CDR3 spans 14 residues.

The CDR3 nucleotides are TGTGCCAGCAGCCGGGATCCTAACACTGAAGCTTTCTTT. Protein product: CASSRDPNTEAFF. The chain employs TRBV7-2 and TRBJ1-1; D ambiguous. Germline-derived CDR1 and CDR2 are SGHTA and FQGNSA. Trimming removed 5 bases from V and 2 bases from J, with 9 bases in between. The CDR3 consists of 13 residues.

There are many counts of this clonotype. This chain links TRBV7-6 with TRBJ2-3; no definite D call. V was clipped by 0 bases and J by 2 bases, with 6 bases between them. Germline loops: CDR1 SGHVS, CDR2 FNYEAQ. The CDR3 runs 14 residues. CDR3 loop: CASSLAGPTDTQYF. The CDR3 DNA is TGTGCCAGCAGCTTAGCAGGACCCACAGATACGCAGTATTTT.

The chain uses TRBV11-2 and TRBJ1-1; D is undetermined. Germline V gene lookup returns CDR1 SGHAT and CDR2 FQNNGV. The CDR3 spans 17 residues. V lost 1 base, J lost 0 bases, and 15 bases lay in between. The chain's CDR3 is CASSLGALRRLNTEAFF. The CDR3 DNA is TGTGCCAGCAGCTTAGGGGCCCTGAGACGGTTGAACACTGAAGCTTTCTTT.

Only a few counts were recorded for this clonotype. The chain couples TRBV6-4 to TRBJ2-1; TRBD2 agrees at 9 bases. Germline CDR1 MRHNA, CDR2 SNTAGT. V trimming: 3 bases; J trimming: 4 bases; junction bases outside the gene matches: 1. The CDR3 extends over 14 amino acids. CDR3 DNA sequence: TGTGCCAGCAGTGAGCTAGCGGGATACAATGAGCAGTTCTTC. It is translated as CASSELAGYNEQFF.

This clonotype has more than one count but fewer than ten. The chain employs TRBV28 and TRBJ2-3, with D unclear. Trimming removed 4 bases at V and 0 bases at J, with 14 bases between. CDR1 and CDR2 from the germline V gene are MDHEN and SYDVKM. This CDR3 has 16 residues. CDR3 DNA sequence: TGTGCCAGCAGTTCAGCCTCGTTCTCTAGCACAGATACGCAGTATTTT. It codes for CASSSASFSSTDTQYF.

This clonotype has just a few counts. The chain links TRBV7-9 to TRBJ1-2; 10 bases align to TRBD1. V gave up 5 bases and J gave up 4 bases; unmatched junction bases: 7. Germline CDR1 and CDR2: SEHNR and FQNEAQ (reference sequence). The CDR3 loop spans 15 amino acids. The DNA for the CDR3 is TGTGCCAGCAGCCGTGGGACAGGGGCAGGCTATGGCTACACCTTC. This gives the protein CASSRGTGAGYGYTF. Looking up the rest from reference TRBV7-9 and TRBJ1-2 gives the full variable domain: DTGVSQNPRHKITKRGQNVTFRCDPISEHNRLYWYRQTLGQGPEFLTYFQNEAQLEKSRLLSDRFSAERPKGSFSTLEIQRTEQGDSAMYLCASSRGTGAGYGYTFGSGTRLTVV.

The genes are TRBV25-1 and TRBJ2-3; a possible D gene is TRBD1 (6 bases). V was clipped by 6 bases and J by 2 bases, with 9 bases between them. The CDR3 runs to 13 residues. CDR1 and CDR2 (germline): MGHDK, SYGVNS. The CDR3 protein is CASRQGYTDTQYF. The CDR3 nucleotides read TGTGCCAGCAGACAGGGCTACACAGATACGCAGTATTTT.

The chain's CDR3 is CASSQVAGTSGNNEQFF. The CDR3 DNA is TGCGCCAGCAGCCAAGTCGCCGGGACTAGCGGGAACAATGAGCAGTTCTTC. The chain has TRBV4-3 and TRBJ2-1; 13 bases are shared with TRBD2. The CDR3 totals 17 residues. Losses at the gene ends were 1 base for V and 5 bases for J; bases not matched to a gene: 5. CDR1 and CDR2 from the germline V gene are LGHNA and YSLEER.

This clonotype was seen more than once but under ten times. This chain links TRBV15 with TRBJ1-2; D gene unclear. Trimming removed 3 bases at V and 0 bases at J, with 5 bases between. Per the germline V gene, CDR1 is LNHNV and CDR2 is YYDKDF (reference sequence). The CDR3 totals 13 residues. The CDR3 reads CATSSRANYGYTF. The CDR3 DNA follows: TGTGCCACCAGCAGCCGCGCTAACTATGGCTACACCTTC.

This clonotype appeared a few times. This chain links TRBV29-1 with TRBJ1-5; TRBD1 agrees at 7 bases. V trimming: 3 bases; J trimming: 7 bases; junction bases outside the gene matches: 6. The CDR3 is 13 residues long. The germline gives CDR1 SQVTM, CDR2 ANQGSEA. CDR3 residues: CSVETGHNQPQHF. The CDR3, as DNA: TGCAGCGTTGAGACAGGGCATAACCAGCCCCAGCATTTT.

The CDR3 loop is CASSQDRGLAYEQYF. The CDR3 coding sequence is TGTGCCAGCAGCCAAGATAGAGGACTAGCCTACGAGCAGTACTTC. The chain joins TRBV4-2 to TRBJ2-7, with 7 bases fitting TRBD2. Per germline, CDR1 LGHNA and CDR2 YNFKEQ. The CDR3 loop spans 15 amino acids. Trimming at V came to 0 bases and at J to 2 bases, leaving 4 bases not matched to a gene.

At least ten counts were recorded for this clonotype. CDR3 in DNA: TGTGCCAGCAGCAGTAACGCAGGGGGCACTGAAGCTTTCTTT. Protein: CASSSNAGGTEAFF. The rearrangement uses TRBV7-9 and TRBJ1-1, with 7 bases fitting TRBD1. Unmatched junction bases numbered 7, after V lost 5 bases and J lost 4 bases. The germline CDR1 and CDR2 sequences are SEHNR and FQNEAQ (reference sequence). The CDR3 covers 14 residues.